A selection of T cell receptor beta chains follows, all from one sample in a study of cytomegalovirus exposure and HLA in healthy donors. Using immunoSEQ multiplex PCR, the repertoire was profiled, and TCRdb retains in-frame clones only, with some absent. Of 75,000 to 80,000 clones in the sample, 80% are singletons; the top ten hold about 1.1%. Material: PBMCs. These receptors were taken from a male donor in good health and CMV-seronegative. Each CDR3 is given with its conserved first and last residue. Each record gives: D gene, clone size, V gene, J gene, CDR3 protein, CDR3 DNA. A D gene is named only where the DNA matches it firmly. A clone size is listed for some rows: how often the clone was seen (once, few, many), or a class if it is expanded.

TRBD2	.	TRBV9	TRBJ2-1	CASSPRLAANEQFF	TGTGCCAGCAGCCCACGACTAGCGGCCAATGAGCAGTTCTTC
TRBD2	.	TRBV28	TRBJ2-3	CASSLLTAGNTDTQYF	TGTGCCAGCAGTTTACTAACAGCGGGAAACACAGATACGCAGTATTTT
.	.	TRBV6-6	TRBJ2-7	CASSYGGANEQYF	TGTGCCAGCAGTTACGGGGGGGCAAACGAGCAGTACTTC
TRBD2	.	TRBV4-3	TRBJ2-2	CASSHGLAGANTGELFF	TGCGCCAGCAGCCACGGACTAGCGGGAGCGAACACCGGGGAGCTGTTTTTT
.	.	TRBV19	TRBJ2-1	CASGQRAEQFF	TGTGCCAGCGGTCAGCGAGCTGAGCAGTTCTTC
.	.	TRBV6-1	TRBJ2-5	CASSRVGTQYF	TGTGCCAGCAGCAGGGTAGGGACCCAGTACTTC
TRBD1	once	TRBV5-1	TRBJ1-1	CASSLNRGRNTEAFF	TGCGCCAGCAGCTTGAACAGGGGTCGGAACACTGAAGCTTTCTTT
.	few	TRBV5-1	TRBJ2-5	CASYLGPGETQYF	TGCGCCAGCTACCTTGGGCCGGGGGAGACCCAGTACTTC
TRBD2	once	TRBV5-1	TRBJ2-7	CASSVIAGYFDEQYF	TGCGCCAGCAGCGTGATAGCGGGATATTTCGACGAGCAGTACTTC
.	.	TRBV4-1	TRBJ2-7	CASSQDSRAREQYF	TGCGCCAGCAGCCAAGATTCCAGGGCACGCGAGCAGTACTTC
TRBD2	.	TRBV9	TRBJ2-1	CASSALLAGNNEQFF	TGTGCCAGCAGCGCGTTACTAGCGGGGAACAATGAGCAGTTCTTC
.	.	TRBV7-2	TRBJ2-7	CASSLVKEQYF	TGTGCCAGCAGCTTAGTCAAAGAGCAGTACTTC
TRBD1	.	TRBV28	TRBJ1-4	CASSSPWDRNEKLFF	TGTGCCAGCAGTTCCCCCTGGGACAGGAATGAAAAACTGTTTTTT
.	once	TRBV30	TRBJ1-2	CAWSFTRKTYTF	TGTGCCTGGAGTTTCACGCGGAAAACCTACACCTTC
.	few	TRBV6-6	TRBJ2-5	CASRLGGEEETQYF	TGTGCCAGCAGACTAGGTGGAGAAGAGGAGACCCAGTACTTC
.	.	TRBV11-2	TRBJ2-1	CASSYGGEQFF	TGTGCCAGCAGCTACGGCGGGGAGCAGTTCTTC
.	.	TRBV27	TRBJ1-1	CASSVAGYLDTEAFF	TGTGCCAGCAGTGTTGCAGGGTATTTGGACACTGAAGCTTTCTTT
.	.	TRBV19	TRBJ2-7	CASKRGGLSYEQYF	TGTGCCAGTAAGAGAGGGGGATTATCCTACGAGCAGTACTTC
TRBD2	.	TRBV7-2	TRBJ2-3	CASSPSGGYRTDTQYF	TGTGCCAGCAGCCCAAGCGGGGGGTACCGCACAGATACGCAGTATTTT
.	.	TRBV28	TRBJ1-3	CASSLSANTIYF	TGTGCCAGCAGTTTAAGTGCGAACACCATATATTTT
.	.	TRBV5-1	TRBJ2-1	CASIPSGGPNEQFF	TGCGCCAGCATCCCTAGTGGGGGCCCCAATGAGCAGTTCTTC
TRBD2	.	TRBV30	TRBJ2-3	CAWSASGVDTQYF	TGTGCCTGGAGTGCGAGCGGGGTAGATACGCAGTATTTT
TRBD1	few	TRBV15	TRBJ1-2	CATSRDRTGATGYPF	TGTGCCACCAGCAGAGACCGAACAGGGGCCACCGGCTACCCCTTC
TRBD2	.	TRBV28	TRBJ2-7	CASNGGTNPTYEQYF	TGTGCCAGCAATGGGGGGACTAACCCGACCTACGAGCAGTACTTC
.	few	TRBV28	TRBJ1-1	CASSPGGVRTEAFF	TGTGCCAGCAGTCCCGGCGGGGTTCGGACTGAAGCTTTCTTT
.	.	TRBV15	TRBJ1-3	CATSRGNFLSGNTIYF	TGTGCCACCAGCAGAGGCAATTTCCTATCTGGAAACACCATATATTTT
.	.	TRBV15	TRBJ2-3	CATSRDYSTDTQYF	TGTGCCACCAGCAGAGACTACTCCACAGATACGCAGTATTTT
TRBD2	.	TRBV28	TRBJ2-3	CASSTRLATVDTQYF	TGTGCCAGCAGTACAAGACTAGCGACTGTAGATACGCAGTATTTT
TRBD2	few	TRBV10-3	TRBJ2-3	CAIRGEGRDTQYF	TGTGCCATCAGGGGGGAGGGCCGGGATACGCAGTATTTT
.	.	TRBV18	TRBJ1-1	CASSPLQGVMNTEAFF	TGTGCCAGCTCACCACTCCAAGGGGTGATGAACACTGAAGCTTTCTTT
.	.	TRBV7-3	TRBJ2-1	CASSLMAGTFNNEQFF	TGTGCCAGCAGCTTAATGGCAGGGACTTTTAACAATGAGCAGTTCTTC
.	.	TRBV28	TRBJ1-6	CASSFTGTRNSPLHF	TGTGCCAGCAGTTTCACGGGAACTCGCAATTCACCCCTCCACTTT
TRBD1	.	TRBV5-1	TRBJ2-1	CASSLGAGGTYNEQFF	TGCGCCAGCAGCTTGGGGGCAGGGGGCACCTACAATGAGCAGTTCTTC
TRBD1	.	TRBV30	TRBJ1-2	CAWSKGQGAYGYPF	TGTGCCTGGAGTAAGGGACAGGGGGCGTATGGCTACCCCTTC
TRBD1	few	TRBV5-1	TRBJ1-1	CASSGQGALRVF	TGCGCCAGCAGCGGACAGGGGGCCCTCCGGGTCTTT
.	.	TRBV5-6	TRBJ2-1	CASSFPKYNEQFF	TGTGCCAGCAGCTTCCCTAAATACAATGAGCAGTTCTTC
.	.	TRBV13	TRBJ1-3	CASSRDFSGNTIYF	TGTGCCAGCAGCAGAGATTTCTCTGGAAACACCATATATTTT
TRBD2	.	TRBV4-2	TRBJ2-1	CASSQDGGGLRNEQFF	TGTGCCAGCAGCCAAGACGGGGGGGGCCTTCGGAATGAGCAGTTCTTC
.	.	TRBV7-6	TRBJ2-3	CASSLGANTDTQYF	TGTGCCAGCAGCTTAGGAGCTAACACAGATACGCAGTATTTT
.	.	TRBV27	TRBJ2-5	CASSSMEQLQETQYF	TGTGCCAGCAGTTCAATGGAACAGCTTCAAGAGACCCAGTACTTC
.	few	TRBV5-1	TRBJ1-1	CASSPGANTEAFF	TGCGCCAGCAGCCCTGGGGCGAACACTGAAGCTTTCTTT
.	.	TRBV11-2	TRBJ1-1	CASSPPPHNRDRAFF	TGTGCCAGCAGCCCCCCGCCGCACAACAGGGATAGAGCTTTCTTT
.	.	TRBV4-1	TRBJ1-5	CASSQVQGYPQGPQHF	TGCGCCAGCAGCCAAGTCCAGGGGTATCCCCAGGGACCCCAGCATTTT
TRBD2	once	TRBV7-9	TRBJ2-1	CASSLGGVGTSGYNEQFF	TGTGCCAGCAGCTTAGGGGGGGTCGGGACTAGCGGATACAATGAGCAGTTCTTC
.	.	TRBV4-3	TRBJ2-2	CASSQDNDPNRELFF	TGCGCCAGCAGCCAAGATAACGATCCTAATCGGGAGCTGTTTTTT
TRBD2	.	TRBV7-8	TRBJ2-3	CASSTTSGGTSTDTQYF	TGTGCCAGCAGCACGACTAGCGGGGGGACTAGCACAGATACGCAGTATTTT
TRBD1	.	TRBV6-5	TRBJ1-1	CASSYSSQGGYRFF	TGTGCCAGCAGTTACTCGTCACAGGGGGGCTACCGTTTCTTT
TRBD1	.	TRBV5-1	TRBJ2-7	CASSLVGTGNHEQYF	TGCGCCAGCAGCTTGGTAGGGACAGGGAACCACGAGCAGTACTTC
.	.	TRBV20-1	TRBJ1-1	CSASSNTEAFF	TGCAGTGCTAGTAGCAACACTGAAGCTTTCTTT
TRBD2	.	TRBV13	TRBJ2-3	CASSSIDPFKAGGSDTQYF	TGTGCCAGCAGCTCAATAGACCCTTTCAAAGCGGGAGGCTCAGATACGCAGTATTTT
TRBD1	.	TRBV12-5	TRBJ1-2	CASGLVSVAGGNGYTF	TGTGCTAGTGGTTTGGTAAGTGTGGCAGGGGGCAATGGCTACACCTTC
TRBD2	.	TRBV5-4	TRBJ2-2	CASSNDLAGGTGELFF	TGTGCCAGCAGCAACGATCTGGCGGGAGGAACCGGGGAGCTGTTTTTT